Included here is one TCR beta chain sequence, with context. What it binds is unknown. The sample originates from a study of cytomegalovirus exposure and HLA in healthy donors. Vbeta (60) and Jbeta (13) primers were used in the PCR. In the study's own analysis: The authors later counted approximately 80 million unique TCR beta chains, about 11 million of them shared. Produced via immunoSEQ multiplex PCR; TCRdb's table is partial and in-frame only. The V and J calls and clone size come from that table; D and trimming were worked out from the DNA. The sample has more than 60,000 clones, and its top ten clones hold 15% to 20%. Study-wide results and caveats: Researchers counted roughly 150 TCR beta chains as cytomegalovirus-associated.

This CDR3 has 14 residues. The germline gives CDR1 SGHTA, CDR2 FQGNSA. Trimming cost V 5 bases and J 5 bases, with 15 bases left between them. Sequencing was performed on PBMCs. This clonotype was sampled from a boy younger than 18 in good health and CMV-seronegative. The chain has TRBV7-2 and TRBJ2-5; D might be TRBD2 (6 bases). CDR3 in DNA: TGTGCCAGCAGCCAAGACAGACTAGGGGAGACCCAGTACTTC. Amino acid sequence: CASSQDRLGETQYF.